One and the same sample provided the 5 T cell receptor beta chains below, sequenced in a study of T cells in Graves' hyperthyroidism and ophthalmopathy. RNA transcripts served as the template for amplifying TCR beta CDR3 regions. The primer set for the first-round RT-PCR of the TCR CDR3 was HTBI. Using its own MiXCR run on the multiplex PCR reads, TCRdb lists one record per CDR3 protein. Altogether about 350,000 distinct CDR3 sequences are present, roughly 15% being singletons, with the ten largest covering 30% to 35%. Sequenced input: blood. The source of these receptors is a woman between 40 and 55 years old with Graves' ophthalmopathy.

This clonotype was recorded many times. The chain couples TRBV6-1 to TRBJ1-5, with TRBD1 matching over 12 bases. Germline assignment: CDR1 MNHNS and CDR2 SASEGT. Trimming took 5 bases from V and 7 from J; bases not matched to a gene: 6. The CDR3 consists of 15 residues. Written as DNA, the CDR3 is TGTGCCAGCAGTTCCGGGACAGGGGGCTGGCAGCCCCAGCATTTT. Translating gives CASSSGTGGWQPQHF.

This clonotype has just a few counts. V usage is TRBV28 and J usage is TRBJ2-7, with D uncertain. V gave up 5 bases and J gave up 2 bases, with 10 bases separating them. The CDR3 length is 13 residues. Germline values: CDR1 MDHEN, CDR2 SYDVKM. The CDR3 loop is CASSTSTAYEQYF. In nucleotides, the CDR3 is TGTGCCAGCAGTACCTCGACGGCCTACGAGCAGTACTTC.

V usage is TRBV15 and J usage is TRBJ1-3; D gene unclear. V gave up 6 bases and J gave up 0 bases, with 9 bases separating them. Germline V gene lookup returns CDR1 LNHNV and CDR2 YYDKDF (reference sequence). This CDR3 spans 14 amino acids. CDR3 sequence: CATSSGNSGNTIYF. CDR3 sequence (DNA): TGTGCCACCAGTTCTGGCAACTCTGGAAACACCATATATTTT.

V gene TRBV7-8 combines with J gene TRBJ2-5; 8 positions agree with TRBD2. The CDR3 has 15 residues. Per the germline V gene, CDR1 is SGHVS and CDR2 is FQNEAQ. V was clipped by 1 base and J by 5 bases; unmatched bases: 6. CDR3 amino acids: CASSLDSGIGETQYF. CDR3 DNA sequence: TGTGCCAGCAGCTTAGATAGCGGGATAGGGGAGACCCAGTACTTC.

This clonotype came up many times. The chain couples TRBV29-1 to TRBJ2-7, with 7 bases fitting TRBD1. CDR1 SQVTM and CDR2 ANQGSEA come from the germline V gene. The CDR3 is 12 residues long. Trimming took 5 bases from V and 5 from J; bases not matched to a gene: 6. The CDR3 protein is CSVRTGNNEQYF. As DNA, the CDR3 is TGCAGCGTTAGGACAGGTAACAACGAGCAGTACTTC.